This T cell receptor beta chain was sequenced during a study of beta chain features in type 1 diabetes (dated by TCRdb to the late 2010s). The study in broad terms: Mean age, gender distribution, total cell number and subset yield were not different between patients and healthy donors. A total of around 110,000,000 sorted cells were examined across all samples, and RNA yield correlated strongly with the number of cells per subset. Regulatory and stem cell-like memory subsets were isolated from only 8 patients and roughly 8 healthy donors, whereas naive and central memory subsets came from all 30 or so donors. In the study, TCRB repertoires of sorted circulating CD4+ T cell subsets from recently diagnosed type 1 diabetes patients were compared with those of matched healthy donors.

About this clone: Its binding antigen is unknown. Within one base of it there is no much larger clone, and no base qualities were kept.

From each donor, a single peripheral blood sample of approximately 120 mL on average was drawn into heparinised tubes. Naive, central memory, regulatory and stem cell-like memory CD4+ T cells were sorted on a BD FACSAria II using a panel including CD45RO, CCR7, CD25, CD127, CD95 and CD27. Every sorted population had a purity above 98%. PBMCs were isolated immediately by Lymphoprep density gradient centrifugation and stained directly without culture. Samples were stained and sorted in pairs, with one healthy donor and one patient per experiment, so that batch effects were minimized. What the research found in general, with its limitations: PCR may preferentially amplify shorter templates, but because patient and control samples were amplified and corrected together, any resulting skew would affect both groups equally. Fewer insertions and more nucleotide deletions at VDJ recombination sites were observed in patients with type 1 diabetes, implying thymic rearrangement abnormalities. Because cDNA was sequenced instead of genomic DNA, activated cells with high expression could be over-represented, although the groups did not differ in activation or CD3 levels. HLA sub-analyses involved small numbers of individuals, so any influence of HLA type on TCRB rearrangement remained unresolved. Naive, central memory and regulatory TCRB repertoires appeared more similar among patients than among healthy donors. A moderate but significant shortening of TCRB CDR3 length was observed in type 1 diabetes patients in all four CD4+ subsets.

The CDR3 runs 14 amino acids, cysteine and phenylalanine included. The CDR3 DNA has 42 bases and is translated from base 1. The germline V end is reduced by 4 bases and the J end by 4 bases; junction bases left unmatched: 5. CDR1 is given as LGHNA and CDR2 as YNFKEQ, both from the germline V gene. The entire amount of isolated RNA was reverse transcribed using the High Capacity cDNA Reverse Transcription Kit, so the sequenced TCRB transcripts were expressed ones. Deep immunoSEQ sequencing was applied to naive, central memory and regulatory T cell samples, giving an average of roughly 3.5 million total reads per sample. Sorted cells were lysed in RLT buffer, and RNA was extracted using DNase-treated RNeasy Micro or Mini kits according to cell number. Each cell subset was processed separately to prevent cross-contamination, with patient and healthy donor samples processed together. TCRB sequences were amplified from cDNA with the immunoSEQ multiplex PCR, producing 87-bp fragments spanning the CDR3 region. Sequencing of the amplicons was done on the Illumina HiSeq platform. As for how the authors treated the data: Synthetic template baselines were used to correct PCR bias computationally, reads within Hamming distance 2 were collapsed together, and singletons that could not be merged were discarded. Reads were aligned against IMGT so that V, D and J genes, CDR3 length and insertions or deletions at six rearrangement sites could be assigned. Within each subset, clonotype counts were normalized to sorted cell number, after which true diversity and Gini coefficients were computed with the tcR R package. Repertoire sharing was quantified using the overlap coefficient calculated on TCRB nucleotide sequences. Entries here come from immuneACCESS through TCRdb and include only in-frame sequences with V and J called. Some clones fail to appear in such tables; in the studies checked, an unresolved V gene covers under half of the shortfall, and the cause of the remainder is unknown. The V and J calls and clone size are taken from that table; D and trimming were inferred from the DNA. This sample is represented by 300,000 to 450,000 clones; 9.6% of them were singletons. The top ten clones comprise over 0.45% of the sample.

The receptor chain draws on TRBV4-2 and TRBJ2-3; TRBD1 agrees with 7 junctional bases. The sample taken for sequencing was central memory CD4+ T cells from blood. This TCR was recovered from a man between 25 and 39 years old with type 1 diabetes. CDR3 sequence: CASSPQGDADTQYF. The bases read TGTGCCAGCAGCCCCCAGGGGGACGCAGATACGCAGTATTTT.